One sample yielded the 29 T cell receptor beta chains listed below, sequenced in a study of cytomegalovirus exposure and HLA in healthy donors. Use of 60 Vbeta and 13 Jbeta primers characterized the PCR. Data came from immunoSEQ multiplex PCR; TCRdb stores just in-frame clones and leaves some out. The sample totals some 110,000 clones. The sequenced material came from PBMCs. The receptor set was obtained from a man aged 35 to 55 in good health and CMV-seropositive.

The chain carries TRBV19 and TRBJ2-7; maybe TRBD1 (5 bases). CDR3 size: 13 residues. The germline CDR1 and CDR2 sequences are LNHDA and SQIVND (reference sequence). V was clipped by 3 bases and J by 6 bases, with 12 bases between them. The CDR3 sequence is CASSIGDRSEQYF. CDR3 DNA: TGTGCCAGTAGTATCGGCGACAGAAGCGAGCAGTACTTC.

J is TRBJ1-2 and V is TRBV15; D is uncertain. The CDR3 runs to 15 residues. Germline lookup yields CDR1 LNHNV and CDR2 YYDKDF (reference sequence). V shed 8 bases and J shed 4 bases, with 20 bases lying between them. The CDR3, as DNA: TGTGCCACCTCTCTACCACGGGGTGTTGGCTATGGCTACACCTTC. Amino acid sequence: CATSLPRGVGYGYTF.

The rearrangement links TRBV27 to TRBJ2-7; 14 nucleotides align to TRBD2. Germline values: CDR1 MNHEY, CDR2 SMNVEV (reference sequence). Losses at the gene ends were 4 bases for V and 5 bases for J; bases not matched to a gene: 7. The CDR3 covers 16 residues. In DNA form, the CDR3 reads TGTGCCAGCAGTTCCAGACTAGCGGGAGGGCTCAACGAGCAGTACTTC. Amino acids: CASSSRLAGGLNEQYF.

V usage is TRBV28 and J usage is TRBJ2-6; a weak D match, TRBD1 (6 bases). V lost 7 bases and J 2 bases, leaving 12 bases between the germline ends. Germline CDR1 and CDR2: MDHEN and SYDVKM. This CDR3 comprises 15 residues. CDR3 DNA sequence: TGTGCCAGCACAGAAACAGGGACTGGGGCCAACGTCCTGACTTTC. It translates to CASTETGTGANVLTF.

This rearrangement joins TRBV5-1 to TRBJ2-2; a possible D gene is TRBD2 (7 bases). The CDR3 has 15 residues. The V gene lost 7 bases and the J gene lost 0 bases, with 13 bases spanning the gap. CDR1 and CDR2 from the germline V gene are SGHRS and YFSETQ. CDR3 amino acids: CASEWGGSNTGELFF. CDR3 bases: TGCGCCAGCGAATGGGGGGGCTCGAACACCGGGGAGCTGTTTTTT.

In nucleotides, the CDR3 is TGTGCCAGCTCACCAGTAATAACTAGCGGGTATTACAATGAGCAGTTCTTC. Encoded protein: CASSPVITSGYYNEQFF. The chain combines TRBV18 with TRBJ2-1, with 9 bases that match TRBD2. The CDR3 contains 17 residues. Germline V gene sequence: CDR1 KGHSH, CDR2 LQKENI. The V gene end was trimmed by 2 bases and the J gene end by 4 bases; junction bases not matched to a gene: 9.

Concerning this clone: A junction boundary mismatches the germline segment, possibly from a read error. The chain uses TRBV28 and TRBJ2-3; 9 bases are shared with TRBD2. The germline V gene encodes CDR1 MDHEN and CDR2 SYDVKM. CDR3 length equals 15 residues. The CDR3 loop is CASSMLGTSTHTQYF. CDR3 bases: TGTGCCAGCAGTATGTTAGGGACTAGCACACATACGCAGTATTTT.

J is TRBJ2-5 and V is TRBV10-1, with D perhaps matching TRBD2 (6 bases). The CDR3 runs 14 residues. Between the trimmed V and J ends, which lost 5 bases and 2 bases, there was a span of 12 bases. The V gene's germline CDR1 is WNHNN and CDR2 SYGVQD (reference sequence). The DNA for the CDR3 is TGCGCCAGCAGTAACGGGGGTTCGCAAGAGACCCAGTACTTC. This encodes CASSNGGSQETQYF.

Points on this clone: Sequence at one end of the junction differs from germline and may be a read error. The J gene is TRBJ2-3, the V gene TRBV7-3, with 9 bases aligning to TRBD1. The CDR3 consists of 14 residues. Per germline, CDR1 SGHTA and CDR2 FQGTGA. CDR3 protein: CASSLPGQGATQCF. In nucleotides, the CDR3 is TGTGCCAGCAGCCTACCGGGACAGGGTGCTACGCAGTGTTTT.

The V and J genes are TRBV29-1 and TRBJ2-2; 13 bases match TRBD2. The germline V gene has CDR1 SQVTM and CDR2 ANQGSEA. This CDR3 spans 18 amino acids. The J segment lost 7 bases and the V segment lost 5 bases, leaving 16 bases of the junction unmatched. CDR3 region: CSVSPDGRTSGSFGELFF. The CDR3 DNA follows: TGCAGCGTTTCCCCGGACGGTAGGACTAGCGGGAGTTTCGGGGAGCTGTTTTTT.

Notes on this clone: At one of its ends the junction is not consistent with the germline gene, which may arise from a read error. The CDR3 loop is CASSEAPGPLAYEQYF. In DNA form, the CDR3 reads TGTGCTAGCAGCGAAGCTCCGGGTCCCTTGGCCTACGAGCAGTACTTC. V usage is TRBV7-7 and J usage is TRBJ2-7; D gene ambiguous. This CDR3 spans 16 amino acids. Germline CDR1 and CDR2: SSHAT and FNYEAQ (reference sequence).

V gene TRBV29-1 combines with J gene TRBJ2-5; TRBD1 is a possible D gene (6 bases). The DNA end favors TRBJ2-7, so the J call may be wrong. The CDR3 totals 11 residues. CDR1 and CDR2 (germline): SQVTM, ANQGSEA. The CDR3 nucleotides read TGCAGCGTTGAGGACAGCTACGAGCAGTACTTC. This gives the protein CSVEDSYEQYF.

The chain carries TRBV4-1 and TRBJ1-3; D remains unclear. Per germline, CDR1 MGHRA and CDR2 YSYEKL. V lost 0 bases, J lost 4 bases, and 4 bases lay in between. This CDR3 is built from 13 residues. The CDR3 spells CASSQERGNTIYF. CDR3 bases: TGCGCCAGCAGCCAAGAGCGGGGAAACACCATATATTTT.

The CDR3 nucleotides are TGTGCCAGCAGTGTACAGGGGACGAACACCGGGGAGCTGTTTTTT. As protein: CASSVQGTNTGELFF. The rearrangement joins TRBV2 to TRBJ2-2; 7 positions agree with TRBD1. The CDR3 extends over 15 amino acids. Germline V gives CDR1 SNHLY, CDR2 FYNNEI. V shed 4 bases and J 0 bases; nucleotides not matched to a gene: 2.

The chain joins TRBV29-1 to TRBJ2-1; D call uncertain. Germline CDR1 SQVTM, CDR2 ANQGSEA. V gave up 1 base and J gave up 9 bases, with 16 bases separating them. This CDR3 spans 14 amino acids. CDR3 sequence: CSVEGQSGSLEQFF. The CDR3, as DNA: TGCAGCGTTGAAGGTCAATCAGGTTCCCTTGAGCAGTTCTTC.

The J gene is TRBJ1-1, the V gene TRBV7-9, with unresolved D. V lost 1 base and J 3 bases, leaving 12 bases between the germline ends. The V gene's germline CDR1 is SEHNR and CDR2 FQNEAQ (reference sequence). CDR3 length: 15 amino acids. The CDR3: CASSLVGGPDTEAFF. CDR3 in DNA: TGTGCCAGCAGCTTAGTTGGCGGCCCTGACACTGAAGCTTTCTTT.

The rearrangement links TRBV4-2 to TRBJ2-7, with 11 bases fitting TRBD1. The germline V gene encodes CDR1 LGHNA and CDR2 YNFKEQ. Trimming cost V 3 bases and J 5 bases; bases outside gene matches: 12. The CDR3 spans 17 residues. This CDR3 is CASSQSLGTGGVNEQYF. For the CDR3, the DNA is TGTGCCAGCAGCCAGTCGCTCGGGACAGGGGGAGTTAACGAGCAGTACTTC.

V gene TRBV5-4 combines with J gene TRBJ2-1; a possible D gene is TRBD2 (6 bases). From germline, CDR1 is SGHNT and CDR2 YYREEE (reference sequence). The CDR3 contains 16 residues. V gave up 6 bases and J gave up 6 bases, with 22 bases separating them. CDR3 loop: CASTTLRRDLGNEQFF. Here the CDR3 DNA reads TGTGCCAGCACCACCTTGAGGCGGGACCTGGGCAATGAGCAGTTCTTC.

About this clone: One end of the junction varies from germline; a read error may be responsible. This chain connects TRBV7-7 to TRBJ1-1, with a possible D match to TRBD1 (5 bases). CDR1 is SSHAT, CDR2 FNYEAQ, per germline (reference sequence). The CDR3 sequence is 15 residues long. In DNA, the CDR3 is TGTGCTAGCAGCTTAGGGGCGATTTTGAACACTGAAGCTTTCTTT. This gives the protein CASSLGAILNTEAFF.

The chain employs TRBV2 and TRBJ1-5; TRBD1 matches 8 bases. Germline lookup yields CDR1 SNHLY and CDR2 FYNNEI. This CDR3 is built from 14 residues. V dropped 6 bases and J dropped 7; count of bases not matched to a gene: 8. The CDR3 DNA reads as TGTGCCAGCAGGGCGGACAGGGAAGTGCAGCCCCAGCATTTT. Its translation: CASRADREVQPQHF.

CDR3 DNA sequence: TGTGCCAGCAGCGTAGCCCCCTTGGCTAGCGGGAACTACGAGCAGTACTTC. This encodes CASSVAPLASGNYEQYF. This sequence joins TRBV9 and TRBJ2-7, with 9 bases identical to TRBD2. After removal of 0 bases from V and 3 bases from J, the junction contained 10 bases not matched to a gene. The CDR3 length is 17 residues. Germline V gene data show CDR1 as SGDLS and CDR2 as YYNGEE.

This chain connects TRBV29-1 to TRBJ2-2; tentatively, D is TRBD2 (5 bases). The length of the CDR3 is 13 residues. Trimming took 8 bases from V and 3 from J, leaving 13 bases between them. CDR1 is SQVTM and CDR2 is ANQGSEA in the germline V gene. The CDR3 DNA follows: TGCAGCTGGGAGTTAGTGGACACCGGGGAGCTGTTTTTT. Amino acids: CSWELVDTGELFF.

This chain uses TRBV7-8 with TRBJ1-2; 7 bases line up with TRBD1. V dropped 3 bases and J dropped 7; count of bases not matched to a gene: 5. CDR1 and CDR2 from the germline V gene are SGHVS and FQNEAQ. The CDR3 runs 13 residues. The DNA of the CDR3 is TGTGCCAGCAGCTTGGAGGGGGCAGGTGGCTACACCTTC. This sequence encodes CASSLEGAGGYTF.

V is TRBV30 and J is TRBJ2-5; 8 nucleotides align to TRBD2. The J call is doubtful: the DNA matches TRBJ2-7 better. The CDR3 extends over 13 amino acids. CDR1 and CDR2 (germline): GTSNPN, SVGIG (reference sequence). The CDR3 DNA sequence: TGTGCCTGTCGCACTAGCGGATACTACGAGCAGTACTTC. As protein: CACRTSGYYEQYF.

The chain couples TRBV29-1 to TRBJ2-7, with 7 bases identical to TRBD2. The length of the CDR3 is 12 residues. Germline CDR1 SQVTM, CDR2 ANQGSEA. V gave up 4 bases and J gave up 2 bases; unmatched junction bases: 2. In DNA, the CDR3 is TGCAGCGTTGCCGGGGGGACCTACGAGCAGTACTTC. This encodes CSVAGGTYEQYF.

This chain links TRBV29-1 with TRBJ2-7; tentatively, D is TRBD2 (6 bases). Germline loops: CDR1 SQVTM, CDR2 ANQGSEA. V was trimmed by 6 bases and J by 3 bases, leaving 15 bases between them. CDR3 length: 13 residues. CDR3 coding DNA: TGCAGCGTCTGGGACTTTTCGAACTACGAGCAGTACTTC. This encodes CSVWDFSNYEQYF.

J is TRBJ2-3 and V is TRBV7-3, with D possibly being TRBD2 (5 bases). Germline V CDR1 and CDR2: SGHTA, FQGTGA. The CDR3 is made up of 13 amino acids. The germline V and J ends were trimmed by 5 bases and 6 bases, with 12 bases remaining between them. CDR3 protein: CASSPQRPDTQYF. Here the CDR3 DNA reads TGTGCCAGCAGCCCCCAGCGGCCGGATACGCAGTATTTT.

The CDR3 nucleotides read TGCGCCAGCAGCTTTACGGACAGGGGGATTACCGGGGAGCTGTTTTTT. Translated: CASSFTDRGITGELFF. The V call is TRBV5-1, the J call TRBJ2-2, with 10 bases aligning to TRBD1. The V and J ends lost 2 bases and 5 bases, in that order; junction bases with no gene match: 6. This CDR3 comprises 16 residues. CDR1 is SGHRS and CDR2 is YFSETQ in the germline V gene.

The rearrangement uses TRBV18 and TRBJ2-7; TRBD2 might be the D (6 bases). Per the germline V gene, CDR1 is KGHSH and CDR2 is LQKENI. Trimming shortened V by 1 base and J by 3 bases, and 28 bases separated the two germline ends. The length of the CDR3 is 20 residues. The CDR3 DNA reads TGTGCCAGCTCACCACTTGATACAGGACTAACTTCCCAAACTTACTACGAGCAGTACTTC. This translates into CASSPLDTGLTSQTYYEQYF.